The 11 T cell receptor beta chains below all came from one sample that was sequenced in a study of T cell responses to AZD1222 COVID-19 vaccine. Method: immunoSEQ multiplex PCR; TCRdb's copy keeps in-frame clones and lacks some. The table lists tens of thousands of clones, more than 75% of them singletons. The source was peripheral blood, collected on day 0 of AZD1222 vaccination. Every receptor here comes from an adult in good health.

This clone occurred a few times. V usage is TRBV4-3 and J usage is TRBJ1-6; D unresolved. This CDR3 comprises 18 residues. Trimming took off 1 base at V and 0 bases at J, with 13 bases between the two ends. Germline V gene sequence: CDR1 LGHNA, CDR2 YSLEER. CDR3 amino acids: CASSQVATQSSYNSPLHF. In nucleotides, the CDR3 is TGCGCCAGCAGCCAAGTAGCCACCCAGAGCTCCTATAATTCACCCCTCCACTTT.

Only one count was recorded for this clone. The chain recombines TRBV28 with TRBJ1-5; D might be TRBD1 (5 bases). Germline V gene lookup returns CDR1 MDHEN and CDR2 SYDVKM. The CDR3 consists of 15 residues. The V end was cut by 2 bases, the J end by 5 bases, with 13 bases between. The CDR3 nucleotides read TGTGCCAGCAGTTTAGGGACGACTGGGTATCAGCCCCAGCATTTT. This encodes CASSLGTTGYQPQHF.

The V gene is TRBV5-1, the J gene TRBJ2-7, with D tentatively TRBD1 or TRBD2 (5 bases each). The V end lost 0 bases, the J end lost 4 bases, and 5 bases lay between the germline ends. This CDR3 contains 12 residues. Germline V gives CDR1 SGHRS, CDR2 YFSETQ. The CDR3 DNA sequence: TGCGCCAGCAGCTTGGGGGGGTACGAGCAGTACTTC. Translation gives CASSLGGYEQYF.

This chain connects TRBV7-3 to TRBJ1-6; D uncertain. This CDR3 contains 16 residues. Per germline, CDR1 SGHTA and CDR2 FQGTGA. The germline V and J ends were trimmed by 5 bases and 9 bases, with 20 bases remaining between them. CDR3 amino acids: CASSQSPPGVGSPLHF. The CDR3 DNA sequence: TGTGCCAGCAGCCAAAGCCCCCCCGGAGTGGGTTCACCCCTCCACTTT.

This chain's CDR3 is CASSIPPGELFF. The CDR3 nucleotides are TGTGCCAGTAGTATCCCCCCCGGGGAGCTGTTTTTT. V usage is TRBV19 and J usage is TRBJ2-2; D gene uncertain. Trimming stripped 3 bases from V and 6 bases from J, with 5 bases between. Germline CDR1 LNHDA, CDR2 SQIVND (reference sequence). This CDR3 is 12 amino acids long.

This clone was seen once. The chain recombines TRBV21-1 with TRBJ2-1; the table gives TRBD2 as D, unverified against the DNA. TRBV21-1 corresponds to a pseudogene. The CDR3 extends over 15 amino acids. For the CDR3, the DNA is TGTGCCAGCAGCATAGACTGTTTATCCTACAATGAGCAGTTCTTC. Protein product: CASSIDCLSYNEQFF.

This chain connects TRBV5-4 to TRBJ2-1; D gene uncertain. Trimming removed 4 bases at V and 1 base at J, with 12 bases between. CDR1 is SGHNT and CDR2 is YYREEE in the germline V gene (reference sequence). This CDR3 spans 15 amino acids. CDR3 bases: TGTGCCAGCAGCCGCGCCAGTTCATCCTACAATGAGCAGTTCTTC. Translating it yields CASSRASSSYNEQFF. Full variable domain (outside the CDR3, taken from reference TRBV5-4 and TRBJ2-1): ETGVTQSPTHLIKTRGQQVTLRCSSQSGHNTVSWYQQALGQGPQFIFQYYREEENGRGNFPPRFSGLQFPNYSSELNVNALELDDSALYLCASSRASSSYNEQFFGPGTRLTVL.

In DNA, the CDR3 is TGTGCCAGCAGTCCGGCACCCCAAGAGACCCAGTACTTC. Translation: CASSPAPQETQYF. The rearrangement links TRBV3-1 (or the pseudogene TRBV3-2) to TRBJ2-5; D not resolved. CDR3 length equals 13 residues. The germline gives CDR1 LGHDT, CDR2 YNNKEL (reference sequence). Deletions cut 6 bases from V and 1 base from J, with 9 bases between.

This chain uses TRBV7-9 with TRBJ1-4, with D perhaps matching TRBD1 (6 bases). Germline CDR1 reads SEHNR; CDR2 reads FQNEAQ (reference sequence). The CDR3 sequence is 15 residues long. Trimming took off 3 bases at V and 7 bases at J, with 15 bases between the two ends. The CDR3 loop is CASSFSSQGREKLFF. The CDR3 DNA follows: TGTGCCAGCAGCTTCTCCTCCCAGGGGCGTGAAAAACTGTTTTTT.

This clone was detected only once. The V and J genes are TRBV7-8 and TRBJ1-1; no clear D. The ends were cut back, 5 bases at V and 7 bases at J, with 14 bases in the middle. In germline, CDR1 is SGHVS, CDR2 FQNEAQ. The CDR3 length is 13 residues. CDR3 sequence: CASSPGLGSEAFF. The DNA for the CDR3 is TGTGCCAGCAGCCCCGGTTTAGGCAGTGAAGCTTTCTTT.

This sequence joins TRBV7-2 and TRBJ2-2, with D maybe TRBD1 (6 bases). The CDR3 loop spans 15 amino acids. Germline assignment: CDR1 SGHTA and CDR2 FQGNSA. The germline V and J ends were trimmed by 3 bases and 5 bases, with 13 bases remaining between them. This chain's CDR3 is CASSFAGTRTGELFF. CDR3 bases: TGTGCCAGCAGCTTTGCCGGGACACGGACCGGGGAGCTGTTTTTT.